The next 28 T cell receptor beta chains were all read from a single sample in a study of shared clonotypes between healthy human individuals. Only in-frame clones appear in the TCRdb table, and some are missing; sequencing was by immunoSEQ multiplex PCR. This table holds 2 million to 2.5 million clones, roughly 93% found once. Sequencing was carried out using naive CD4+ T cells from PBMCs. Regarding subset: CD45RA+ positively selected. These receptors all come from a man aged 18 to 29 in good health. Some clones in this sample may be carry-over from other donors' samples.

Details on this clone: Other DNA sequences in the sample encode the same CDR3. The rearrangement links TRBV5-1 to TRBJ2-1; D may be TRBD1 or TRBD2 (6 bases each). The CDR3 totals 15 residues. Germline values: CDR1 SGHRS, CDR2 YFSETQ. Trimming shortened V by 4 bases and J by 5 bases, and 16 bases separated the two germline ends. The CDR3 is CASSEPGGRHNEQFF. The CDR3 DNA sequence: TGCGCCAGCAGCGAGCCTGGGGGGCGGCACAATGAGCAGTTCTTC.

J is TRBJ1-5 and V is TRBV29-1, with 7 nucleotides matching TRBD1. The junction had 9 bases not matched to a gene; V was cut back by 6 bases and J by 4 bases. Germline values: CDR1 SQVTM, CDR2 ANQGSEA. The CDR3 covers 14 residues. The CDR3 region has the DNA TGCAGCGTCCCCCGAGGGACAGAGAATCAGCCCCAGCATTTT. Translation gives CSVPRGTENQPQHF.

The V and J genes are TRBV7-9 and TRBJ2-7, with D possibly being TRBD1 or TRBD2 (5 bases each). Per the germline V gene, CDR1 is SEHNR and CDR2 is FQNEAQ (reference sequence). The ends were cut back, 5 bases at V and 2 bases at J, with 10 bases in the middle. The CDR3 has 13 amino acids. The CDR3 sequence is CASSPRGPYEQYF. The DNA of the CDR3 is TGTGCCAGCAGCCCCCGGGGCCCCTACGAGCAGTACTTC.

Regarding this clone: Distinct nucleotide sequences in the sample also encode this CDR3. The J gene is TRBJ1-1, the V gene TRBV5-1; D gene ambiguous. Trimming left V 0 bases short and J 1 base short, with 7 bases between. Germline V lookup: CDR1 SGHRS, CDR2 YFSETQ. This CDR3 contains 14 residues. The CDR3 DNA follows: TGCGCCAGCAGCTTGGCCCCCGAGAACACTGAAGCTTTCTTT. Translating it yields CASSLAPENTEAFF.

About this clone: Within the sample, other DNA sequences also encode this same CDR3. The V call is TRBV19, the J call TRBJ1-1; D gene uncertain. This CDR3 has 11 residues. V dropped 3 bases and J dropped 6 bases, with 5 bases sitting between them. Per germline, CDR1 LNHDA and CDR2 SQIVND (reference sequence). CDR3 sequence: CASSMRAEAFF. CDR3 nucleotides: TGTGCCAGTAGTATGCGAGCTGAAGCTTTCTTT.

DNA for the CDR3: TGTGCCAGCAAACCAGCGGCCTCCTACGAGCAGTACTTC. Its translation is CASKPAASYEQYF. The chain joins TRBV6-5 to TRBJ2-7, with TRBD2 as a possible D gene (5 bases). Trimming left V 7 bases short and J 0 bases short, with 10 bases between. The germline gives CDR1 MNHEY, CDR2 SVGAGI. This CDR3 has 13 residues.

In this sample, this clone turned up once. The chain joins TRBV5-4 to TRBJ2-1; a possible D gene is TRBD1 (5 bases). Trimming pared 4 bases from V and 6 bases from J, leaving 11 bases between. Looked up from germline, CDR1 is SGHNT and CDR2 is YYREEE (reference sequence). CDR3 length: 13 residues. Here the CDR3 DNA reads TGTGCCAGCAGCACAGGACCCACCAATGAGCAGTTCTTC. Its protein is CASSTGPTNEQFF.

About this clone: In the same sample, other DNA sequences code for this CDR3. The CDR3 DNA reads TGCGCCAGCAGCCCACTCGGTGGAGCTGGCACCGGGGAGCTGTTTTTT. Amino acid sequence: CASSPLGGAGTGELFF. The rearrangement links TRBV5-1 to TRBJ2-2; no reliable D call. The germline CDR1 and CDR2 sequences are SGHRS and YFSETQ. There are 16 residues in the CDR3. V shed 4 bases and J shed 4 bases, with 17 bases lying between them.

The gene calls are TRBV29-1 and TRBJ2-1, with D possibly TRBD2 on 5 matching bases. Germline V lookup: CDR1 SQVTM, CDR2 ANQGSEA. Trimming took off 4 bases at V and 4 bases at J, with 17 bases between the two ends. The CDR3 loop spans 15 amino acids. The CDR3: CSVASTRQTYNEQFF. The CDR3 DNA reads TGCAGCGTTGCTAGCACCCGTCAGACATACAATGAGCAGTTCTTC.

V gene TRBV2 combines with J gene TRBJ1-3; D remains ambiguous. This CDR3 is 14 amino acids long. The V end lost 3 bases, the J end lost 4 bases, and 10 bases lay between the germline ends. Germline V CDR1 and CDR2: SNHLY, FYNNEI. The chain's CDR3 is CASSEGFRGNTIYF. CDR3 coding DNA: TGTGCCAGCAGTGAGGGGTTTAGGGGAAACACCATATATTTT. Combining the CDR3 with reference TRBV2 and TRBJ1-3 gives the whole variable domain EPEVTQTPSHQVTQMGQEVILRCVPISNHLYFYWYRQILGQKVEFLVSFYNNEISEKSEIFDDQFSVERPDGSNFTLKIRSTKLEDSAMYFCASSEGFRGNTIYFGEGSWLTVV.

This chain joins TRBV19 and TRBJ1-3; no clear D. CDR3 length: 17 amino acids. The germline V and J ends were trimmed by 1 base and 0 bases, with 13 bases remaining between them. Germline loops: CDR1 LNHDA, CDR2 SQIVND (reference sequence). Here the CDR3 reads CASSIVWDYISGNTIYF. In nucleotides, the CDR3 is TGTGCCAGTAGTATAGTCTGGGATTACATCTCTGGAAACACCATATATTTT.

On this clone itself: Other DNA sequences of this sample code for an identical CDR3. The CDR3 protein is CASSPSGGGSYNEQFF. The CDR3 DNA reads as TGTGCCAGCTCACCATCGGGAGGAGGCTCCTACAATGAGCAGTTCTTC. The chain couples TRBV18 to TRBJ2-1, with 7 nucleotides matching TRBD2. This CDR3 has 16 amino acids. V was clipped by 2 bases and J by 0 bases; unmatched bases: 4. Germline V CDR1 and CDR2: KGHSH, LQKENI.

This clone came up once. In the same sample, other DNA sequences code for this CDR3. CDR3 in amino acids: CSVLAGNSYNEQFF. CDR3 coding DNA: TGCAGCGTGTTAGCGGGGAACTCCTACAATGAGCAGTTCTTC. J is TRBJ2-1 and V is TRBV29-1, with 8 bases matching TRBD2. Germline CDR1 reads SQVTM; CDR2 reads ANQGSEA. CDR3 length: 14 residues. V lost 6 bases to trimming and J lost 0 bases; unmatched junction nucleotides: 4.

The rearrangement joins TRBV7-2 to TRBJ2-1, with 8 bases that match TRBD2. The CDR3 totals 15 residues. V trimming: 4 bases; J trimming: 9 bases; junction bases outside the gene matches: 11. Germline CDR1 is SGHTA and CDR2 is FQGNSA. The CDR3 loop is CASSYTSGLSGEQFF. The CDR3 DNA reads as TGTGCCAGCAGCTATACTAGCGGACTCAGCGGTGAGCAGTTCTTC. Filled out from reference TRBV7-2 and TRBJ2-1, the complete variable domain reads GAGVSQSPSNKVTEKGKDVELRCDPISGHTALYWYRQSLGQGLEFLIYFQGNSAPDKSGLPSDRFSAERTGGSVSTLTIQRTQQEDSAVYLCASSYTSGLSGEQFFGPGTRLTVL.

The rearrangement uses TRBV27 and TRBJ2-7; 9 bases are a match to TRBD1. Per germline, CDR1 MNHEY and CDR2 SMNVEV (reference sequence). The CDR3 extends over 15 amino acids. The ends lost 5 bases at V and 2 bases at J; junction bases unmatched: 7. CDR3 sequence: CASSRYGTGTYEQYF. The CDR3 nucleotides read TGTGCCAGCAGTCGGTACGGGACAGGGACCTACGAGCAGTACTTC.

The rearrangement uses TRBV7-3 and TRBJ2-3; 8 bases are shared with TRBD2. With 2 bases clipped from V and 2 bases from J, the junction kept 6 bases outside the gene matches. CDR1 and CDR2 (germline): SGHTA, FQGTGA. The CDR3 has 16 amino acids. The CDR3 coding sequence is TGTGCCAGCAGCTTAGCGGGCGGGAGGCTCACAGATACGCAGTATTTT. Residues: CASSLAGGRLTDTQYF.

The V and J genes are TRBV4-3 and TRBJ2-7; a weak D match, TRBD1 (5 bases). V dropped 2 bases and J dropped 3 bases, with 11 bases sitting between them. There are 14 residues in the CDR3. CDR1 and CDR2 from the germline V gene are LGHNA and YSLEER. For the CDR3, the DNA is TGCGCCAGCAGCCAAAAGACAGCAAACTACGAGCAGTACTTC. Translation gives CASSQKTANYEQYF.

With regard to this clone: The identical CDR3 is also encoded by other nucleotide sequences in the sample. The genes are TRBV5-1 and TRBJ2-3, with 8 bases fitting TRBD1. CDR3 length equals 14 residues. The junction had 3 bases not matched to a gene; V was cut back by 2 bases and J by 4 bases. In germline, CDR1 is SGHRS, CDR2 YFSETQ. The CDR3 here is CASSLATGADTQYF. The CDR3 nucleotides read TGCGCCAGCAGCTTAGCGACAGGGGCAGATACGCAGTATTTT.

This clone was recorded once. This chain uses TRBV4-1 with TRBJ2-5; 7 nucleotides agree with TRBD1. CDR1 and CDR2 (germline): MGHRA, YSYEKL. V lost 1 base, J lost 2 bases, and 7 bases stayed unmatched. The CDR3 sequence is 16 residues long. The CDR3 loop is CASSQGLTGKQETQYF. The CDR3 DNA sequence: TGCGCCAGCAGCCAAGGGCTGACAGGGAAACAAGAGACCCAGTACTTC.

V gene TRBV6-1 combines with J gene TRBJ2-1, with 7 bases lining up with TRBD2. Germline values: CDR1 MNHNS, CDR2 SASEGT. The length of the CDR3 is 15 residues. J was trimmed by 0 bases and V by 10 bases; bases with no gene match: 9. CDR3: CATKRSGGSYNEQFF. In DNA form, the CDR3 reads TGTGCCACCAAGCGGTCGGGGGGCTCCTACAATGAGCAGTTCTTC.

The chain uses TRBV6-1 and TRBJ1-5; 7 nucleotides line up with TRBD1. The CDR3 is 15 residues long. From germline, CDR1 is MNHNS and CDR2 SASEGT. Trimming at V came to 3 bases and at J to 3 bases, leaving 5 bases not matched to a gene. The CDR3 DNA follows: TGTGCCAGCAGTGACCGGGACAGCGCCAATCAGCCCCAGCATTTT. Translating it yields CASSDRDSANQPQHF.

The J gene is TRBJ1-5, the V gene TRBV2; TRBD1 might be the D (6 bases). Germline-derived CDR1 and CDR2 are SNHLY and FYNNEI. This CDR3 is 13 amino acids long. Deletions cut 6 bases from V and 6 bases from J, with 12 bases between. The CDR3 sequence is CASRGQLGQPQHF. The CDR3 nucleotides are TGTGCCAGCAGAGGACAGTTGGGTCAGCCCCAGCATTTT. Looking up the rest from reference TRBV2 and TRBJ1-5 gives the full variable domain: EPEVTQTPSHQVTQMGQEVILRCVPISNHLYFYWYRQILGQKVEFLVSFYNNEISEKSEIFDDQFSVERPDGSNFTLKIRSTKLEDSAMYFCASRGQLGQPQHFGDGTRLSIL.

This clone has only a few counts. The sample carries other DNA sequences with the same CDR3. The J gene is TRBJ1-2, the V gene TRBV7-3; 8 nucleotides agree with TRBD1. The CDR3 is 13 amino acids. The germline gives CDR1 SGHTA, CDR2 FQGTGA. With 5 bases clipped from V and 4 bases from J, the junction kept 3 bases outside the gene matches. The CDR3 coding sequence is TGTGCCAGCAGCCTCGGACAGGGCTATGGCTACACCTTC. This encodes CASSLGQGYGYTF.

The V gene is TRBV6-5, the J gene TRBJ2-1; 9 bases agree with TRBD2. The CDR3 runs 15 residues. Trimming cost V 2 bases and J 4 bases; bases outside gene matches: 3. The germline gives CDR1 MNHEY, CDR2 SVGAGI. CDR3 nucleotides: TGTGCCAGCAGTTACCTGGGACTAGCTTACAATGAGCAGTTCTTC. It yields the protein CASSYLGLAYNEQFF.

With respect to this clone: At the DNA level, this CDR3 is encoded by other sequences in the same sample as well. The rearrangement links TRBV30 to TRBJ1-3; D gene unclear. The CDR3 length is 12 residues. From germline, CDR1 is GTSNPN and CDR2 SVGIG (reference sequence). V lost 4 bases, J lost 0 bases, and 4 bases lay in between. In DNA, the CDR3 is TGTGCCTGGACAGGCTCTGGAAACACCATATATTTT. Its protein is CAWTGSGNTIYF.

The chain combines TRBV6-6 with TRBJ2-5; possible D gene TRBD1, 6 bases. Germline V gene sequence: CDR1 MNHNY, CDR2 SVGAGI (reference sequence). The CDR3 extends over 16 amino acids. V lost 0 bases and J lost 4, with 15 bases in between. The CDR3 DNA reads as TGTGCCAGCAGTTACTCTAGCAGGGGACGCGGAGAGACCCAGTACTTC. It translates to CASSYSSRGRGETQYF.

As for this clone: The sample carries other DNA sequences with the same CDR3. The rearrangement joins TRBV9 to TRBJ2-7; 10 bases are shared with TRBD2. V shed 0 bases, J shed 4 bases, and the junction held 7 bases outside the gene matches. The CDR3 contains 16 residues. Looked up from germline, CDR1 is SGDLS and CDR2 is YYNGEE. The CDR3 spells CASSVGSSGSSYEQYF. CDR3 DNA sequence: TGTGCCAGCAGCGTAGGTTCTAGCGGGAGTTCGTACGAGCAGTACTTC.

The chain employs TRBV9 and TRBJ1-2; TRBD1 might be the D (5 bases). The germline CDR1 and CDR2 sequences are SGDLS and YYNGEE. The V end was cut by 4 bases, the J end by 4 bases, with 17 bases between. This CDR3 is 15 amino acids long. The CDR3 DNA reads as TGTGCCAGCAGCCAATGGCTGCAGGGAACCTATGGCTACACCTTC. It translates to CASSQWLQGTYGYTF.